The 32 T cell receptor beta chains in this list originate from one sample, sequenced in a study of T cells in localized non-small cell lung cancer. The assay was immunoSEQ multiplex PCR, and TCRdb's table has in-frame clones only and misses some. This table has just over 20,000 clones, more than 75% appearing once. This sample comprised PBMCs, obtained before any cancer treatment. Source of these receptors: a woman aged 35 to 70 with stage II squamous cell lung carcinoma.

The chain couples TRBV4-2 to TRBJ1-1; the D is unclear. In germline, CDR1 is LGHNA, CDR2 YNFKEQ. The CDR3 totals 16 residues. V shed 4 bases and J shed 7 bases, with 22 bases lying between them. The CDR3 is CASSPLQGRYASEAFF. The CDR3 DNA follows: TGTGCCAGCAGCCCGCTCCAAGGGAGATACGCTAGTGAAGCTTTCTTT.

This clone appeared a single time. The chain employs TRBV6-1 and TRBJ2-3; TRBD2 aligns across 10 bases. The junction had 9 bases not matched to a gene; V was cut back by 6 bases and J by 6 bases. The germline CDR1 and CDR2 sequences are MNHNS and SASEGT. This CDR3 spans 15 amino acids. In DNA form, the CDR3 reads TGTGCCAGCAGCCCCAGCGGGAGGGCCGAGGATACGCAGTATTTT. It is translated as CASSPSGRAEDTQYF.

This sequence joins TRBV30 and TRBJ1-3; TRBD1 matches at 7 bases. V dropped 2 bases and J dropped 4; count of bases not matched to a gene: 8. This CDR3 spans 15 amino acids. Germline CDR1 reads GTSNPN; CDR2 reads SVGIG (reference sequence). CDR3 amino acids: CAWSNDRARGNTIYF. The DNA of the CDR3 is TGTGCCTGGAGTAACGACAGGGCCCGAGGAAACACCATATATTTT.

The chain has TRBV12-5 and TRBJ1-4; 9 positions agree with TRBD1. This CDR3 comprises 15 residues. J was trimmed by 4 bases and V by 5 bases; bases with no gene match: 5. Germline V gene data show CDR1 as LGHNT and CDR2 as FRNRAP. The CDR3 DNA sequence: TGTGCTAGTGGTCCGGGGACAGGGAGTAATGAAAAACTGTTTTTT. Protein sequence: CASGPGTGSNEKLFF.

The chain links TRBV4-3 to TRBJ1-4; 10 nucleotides agree with TRBD1. The CDR3 totals 16 residues. CDR1 is LGHNA and CDR2 is YSLEER in the germline V gene. Losses at the gene ends were 2 bases for V and 8 bases for J; bases not matched to a gene: 8. CDR3 in amino acids: CASSQSTTGGREKLFF. CDR3 in DNA: TGCGCCAGCAGCCAATCTACGACAGGGGGCCGAGAAAAACTGTTTTTT.

This chain uses TRBV6-9 with TRBJ2-2, with D perhaps matching TRBD2 (5 bases). Germline lookup yields CDR1 MNHGY and CDR2 SVAAGI. The germline V and J ends were trimmed by 3 bases and 5 bases, with 13 bases remaining between them. The CDR3 consists of 15 residues. CDR3 sequence (DNA): TGTGCCAGCAGTTACTCCGGACTCAAAACCGGGGAGCTGTTTTTT. Translation gives CASSYSGLKTGELFF.

This rearrangement joins TRBV5-1 to TRBJ2-7, with a weak D call TRBD1 (6 bases). CDR1 SGHRS and CDR2 YFSETQ come from the germline V gene. The CDR3 is made up of 14 amino acids. Trimming left V 4 bases short and J 3 bases short, with 14 bases between. CDR3 sequence: CASSTGQFSYEQYF. The CDR3 DNA sequence: TGCGCCAGCAGCACCGGACAGTTTAGCTACGAGCAGTACTTC.

V gene TRBV16 combines with J gene TRBJ1-4; D perhaps matches TRBD1 (5 bases). This CDR3 spans 15 amino acids. Germline V CDR1 and CDR2: KGHSY, FQNENV. The V gene lost 1 base and the J gene lost 10 bases, with 16 bases spanning the gap. The DNA for the CDR3 is TGTGCCAGCAGCCAATTTACGGGGGTCGGGGGAAAACTGTTTTTT. Residues: CASSQFTGVGGKLFF.

This clone was detected a few times. The chain carries TRBV10-3 and TRBJ2-1; TRBD2 agrees at 13 bases. This CDR3 comprises 18 residues. CDR1 is ENHRY, CDR2 SYGVKD, per germline. Losses at the gene ends were 2 bases for V and 5 bases for J; bases not matched to a gene: 9. The CDR3: CAISERTGTSGKNNEQFF. Written as DNA, the CDR3 is TGTGCCATCAGTGAGCGGACCGGGACTAGCGGGAAAAACAATGAGCAGTTCTTC.

The V and J genes are TRBV7-6 and TRBJ2-2, with D unclear. Germline V lookup: CDR1 SGHVS, CDR2 FNYEAQ. V gave up 5 bases and J gave up 0 bases, with 4 bases separating them. This CDR3 is built from 13 residues. CDR3 protein: CASSPTNTGELFF. The CDR3 DNA is TGTGCCAGCAGCCCAACGAACACCGGGGAGCTGTTTTTT.

CDR3 loop: CASGLAGSNEQFF. The CDR3 bases are TGCGCCAGCGGACTAGCGGGGTCGAATGAGCAGTTCTTC. The chain carries TRBV4-3 and TRBJ2-1; TRBD2 matches at 12 bases. The length of the CDR3 is 13 residues. V dropped 8 bases and J dropped 7; count of bases not matched to a gene: 3. Germline V CDR1 and CDR2: LGHNA, YSLEER.

The rearrangement joins TRBV5-4 to TRBJ2-3; possible D gene TRBD1, 6 bases. Trimming cost V 4 bases and J 3 bases, with 12 bases left between them. This CDR3 is built from 14 residues. CDR1 is SGHNT and CDR2 is YYREEE in the germline V gene (reference sequence). The DNA for the CDR3 is TGTGCCAGCAGCCCGCTAAGGGGGACAGATACGCAGTATTTT. It encodes CASSPLRGTDTQYF. The whole variable domain, remainder taken from reference TRBV5-4 and TRBJ2-3, is ETGVTQSPTHLIKTRGQQVTLRCSSQSGHNTVSWYQQALGQGPQFIFQYYREEENGRGNFPPRFSGLQFPNYSSELNVNALELDDSALYLCASSPLRGTDTQYFGPGTRLTVL.

V is TRBV5-1 and J is TRBJ2-2; TRBD1 matches 8 bases. The CDR3 loop spans 16 amino acids. V trimming: 0 bases; J trimming: 6 bases; junction bases outside the gene matches: 7. Germline V gene data show CDR1 as SGHRS and CDR2 as YFSETQ. The CDR3 bases are TGCGCCAGCAGCTTGGCACCGACAGGGGTCCCCGGGGAGCTGTTTTTT. Its translation: CASSLAPTGVPGELFF.

The rearrangement links TRBV13 to TRBJ2-7; D unresolved. The V gene lost 5 bases and the J gene lost 5 bases, with 7 bases spanning the gap. The CDR3 spans 11 residues. Germline V gives CDR1 PRHDT, CDR2 FYEKMQ (reference sequence). Written as DNA, the CDR3 is TGTGCCAGCAGCCACGCGGACGAGCAGTACTTC. This encodes CASSHADEQYF.

The CDR3 region has the DNA TGCGCCAGCAGCTTGGGAGGGGGAGAGACCCAGTACTTC. Its translation is CASSLGGGETQYF. The chain couples TRBV5-1 to TRBJ2-5; maybe TRBD1 (6 bases). V gave up 0 bases and J gave up 4 bases, with 7 bases separating them. Germline V lookup: CDR1 SGHRS, CDR2 YFSETQ. The CDR3 has 13 amino acids.

The chain is built from TRBV28 and TRBJ1-3, with 7 bases matching TRBD1. This CDR3 comprises 16 residues. The V gene's germline CDR1 is MDHEN and CDR2 SYDVKM. Germline trimming cut 7 bases from V and 10 bases from J; bases unmatched to any gene: 19. CDR3 residues: CASKTPDRSSLSTIYF. DNA of the CDR3: TGTGCCAGCAAAACTCCGGACAGGTCATCCCTTAGTACCATATATTTT.

CDR3 in DNA: TGCGCCAGCAGTCAACTCCCCGGATCAGATACGCAGTATTTT. Translating it yields CASSQLPGSDTQYF. This chain uses TRBV23-1 with TRBJ2-3; D ambiguous. TRBV23-1 is an ORF for which the function is uncertain. There are 14 residues in the CDR3. The V gene lost 2 bases and the J gene lost 4 bases, with 10 bases spanning the gap.

V gene TRBV7-8 combines with J gene TRBJ2-5, with D tentatively TRBD1 (5 bases). V lost 1 base to trimming and J lost 2 bases, with 8 bases between them. The CDR3 is 14 residues long. From germline, CDR1 is SGHVS and CDR2 FQNEAQ. The CDR3 sequence: CASSLDRQQETQYF. CDR3 sequence (DNA): TGTGCCAGCAGCTTAGACAGGCAACAAGAGACCCAGTACTTC.

The V and J genes are TRBV18 and TRBJ1-1; D unclear. This CDR3 contains 14 residues. Trimming left V 6 bases short and J 0 bases short, with 11 bases between. Germline CDR1 KGHSH, CDR2 LQKENI. The CDR3 sequence: CASSFGTVNTEAFF. Written as DNA, the CDR3 is TGTGCCAGCTCCTTCGGAACAGTGAACACTGAAGCTTTCTTT.

The gene calls are TRBV7-9 and TRBJ2-5, with D possibly called TRBD1 or TRBD2 (5 bases each). The CDR3 is 12 amino acids. Germline V gene data show CDR1 as SEHNR and CDR2 as FQNEAQ (reference sequence). With 5 bases removed from V and 5 bases from J, the gap between germline ends came to 9 bases. CDR3 protein: CASSRQRETQYF. CDR3 DNA sequence: TGTGCCAGCAGCCGACAGCGGGAGACCCAGTACTTC.

The rearrangement links TRBV4-1 to TRBJ2-7, with unresolved D. V lost 1 base and J lost 0, with 10 bases in between. Germline V lookup: CDR1 MGHRA, CDR2 YSYEKL. This CDR3 comprises 15 residues. CDR3 protein: CASSQGGNPSYEQYF. The CDR3 DNA sequence: TGCGCCAGCAGCCAAGGGGGAAATCCCTCCTACGAGCAGTACTTC.

This chain links TRBV6-9 with TRBJ1-1; D not certain. The CDR3 runs 15 residues. Trimming took 6 bases from V and 0 from J, leaving 14 bases between them. Per germline, CDR1 MNHGY and CDR2 SVAAGI. CDR3 residues: CASSTSPFMNTEAFF. The CDR3 DNA follows: TGTGCCAGCAGCACTTCTCCTTTCATGAACACTGAAGCTTTCTTT.

J is TRBJ2-3 and V is TRBV19, with D uncertain. The ends were cut back, 7 bases at V and 5 bases at J, with 13 bases in the middle. The CDR3 runs to 13 residues. The germline V gene has CDR1 LNHDA and CDR2 SQIVND (reference sequence). CDR3 residues: CASNYYLGDTQYF. The DNA for the CDR3 is TGTGCCAGTAACTACTATTTAGGAGATACGCAGTATTTT.

V and J are TRBV6-1 and TRBJ2-3; 10 nucleotides align to TRBD1. CDR3 length: 14 residues. Looked up from germline, CDR1 is MNHNS and CDR2 is SASEGT. The J segment lost 2 bases and the V segment lost 6 bases, leaving 2 bases of the junction unmatched. The CDR3, as DNA: TGTGCCAGCAGGGACAGGGGGGCCACAGATACGCAGTATTTT. Translated: CASRDRGATDTQYF.

V usage is TRBV19 and J usage is TRBJ2-7; no clear D. There are 15 residues in the CDR3. Looked up from germline, CDR1 is LNHDA and CDR2 is SQIVND (reference sequence). Trimming stripped 7 bases from V and 0 bases from J, with 16 bases between. CDR3 sequence reads: CASMARGSGSYEQYF. CDR3 DNA: TGTGCCAGTATGGCCCGCGGATCAGGCTCCTACGAGCAGTACTTC.

The CDR3 loop is CASSLEPFARGEDTQYF. The CDR3 region has the DNA TGCGCCAGCAGCTTGGAGCCGTTTGCCAGGGGGGAGGATACGCAGTATTTT. V usage is TRBV5-1 and J usage is TRBJ2-3, with TRBD1 as a possible D gene (7 bases). Germline values: CDR1 SGHRS, CDR2 YFSETQ. The CDR3 extends over 17 amino acids. The V gene lost 0 bases and the J gene lost 6 bases, with 20 bases spanning the gap.

V gene TRBV18 combines with J gene TRBJ1-1; D uncertain. This CDR3 contains 13 residues. V was shortened by 1 base and J by 3 bases, with 6 bases between the two germline ends. Germline V lookup: CDR1 KGHSH, CDR2 LQKENI. DNA for the CDR3: TGTGCCAGCTCACCACTACGCGACACTGAAGCTTTCTTT. Its protein is CASSPLRDTEAFF.

The chain recombines TRBV7-2 with TRBJ2-1, with D possibly being TRBD2 (6 bases). The ends were cut back, 5 bases at V and 0 bases at J, with 14 bases in the middle. There are 16 residues in the CDR3. The germline V gene has CDR1 SGHTA and CDR2 FQGNSA. In nucleotides, the CDR3 is TGTGCCAGCAGCCAAGGGCTAGCGAGCTCCTACAATGAGCAGTTCTTC. It specifies CASSQGLASSYNEQFF.

This rearrangement joins TRBV6-1 to TRBJ1-1, with 7 bases aligning to TRBD1. Germline CDR1 reads MNHNS; CDR2 reads SASEGT. This CDR3 spans 16 amino acids. J lost 0 bases, V lost 4 bases, and 8 bases had no gene match. This chain's CDR3 is CASSVDRVRVNTEAFF. The CDR3 bases are TGTGCCAGCAGTGTTGACAGGGTCAGAGTGAACACTGAAGCTTTCTTT.

V and J are TRBV6-5 and TRBJ1-2, with D hard to call. This CDR3 has 13 amino acids. Germline-derived CDR1 and CDR2 are MNHEY and SVGAGI. V dropped 4 bases and J dropped 8 bases, with 14 bases sitting between them. CDR3 amino acids: CASSSTEGGGYTF. The CDR3 DNA sequence: TGTGCCAGCAGTTCGACGGAAGGTGGCGGCTACACCTTC.

The chain carries TRBV4-2 and TRBJ1-2; 7 nucleotides line up with TRBD1. This CDR3 comprises 15 residues. The junction had 9 bases not matched to a gene; V was cut back by 4 bases and J by 4 bases. Germline CDR1 reads LGHNA; CDR2 reads YNFKEQ. In DNA form, the CDR3 reads TGTGCCAGCAGCCCCCAGGGGGATGGGGGCTATGGCTACACCTTC. Its protein is CASSPQGDGGYGYTF.

This clone was counted a single time. V gene TRBV5-1 combines with J gene TRBJ2-1; 14 bases align to TRBD2. Germline V gene sequence: CDR1 SGHRS, CDR2 YFSETQ. The J segment lost 8 bases and the V segment lost 0 bases, leaving 4 bases of the junction unmatched. There are 16 residues in the CDR3. The CDR3 bases are TGCGCCAGCAGCTTGGCGGGACTAGCGGGAGATTATGAGCAGTTCTTC. As protein: CASSLAGLAGDYEQFF.